Each of the 23 T cell receptor beta chains below was sequenced from the same sample in a study of shared clonotypes between healthy human individuals. Method: immunoSEQ multiplex PCR; TCRdb's copy keeps in-frame clones and lacks some. The table lists under 300,000 clones, approximately 70% of them singletons. Sequencing used memory CD4+ T cells sorted from blood. Noted subset: CD45RA-negative fraction. Receptors were obtained from a man aged 25 to 40 in good health.

A note on this clone: At one of its ends the junction is not consistent with the germline gene, which may arise from a read error. This chain uses TRBV27 with TRBJ2-3, with TRBD1 matching over 7 bases. The length of the CDR3 is 16 residues. Germline CDR1 MNHEY, CDR2 SMNVEV (reference sequence). CDR3 in DNA: TGTGCCAGCAGTCCAATTCTAGGGGGCCGCACAAATACGCAGTATTTT. Amino acids: CASSPILGGRTNTQYF.

This clone was found a few times. The chain joins TRBV6-1 to TRBJ2-1; D is ambiguous. The V gene lost 10 bases and the J gene lost 1 base, with 11 bases spanning the gap. CDR3 length: 13 residues. The germline gives CDR1 MNHNS, CDR2 SASEGT. The CDR3 here is CATGSRSYNEQFF. The CDR3 coding sequence is TGTGCCACAGGAAGCAGGTCCTACAATGAGCAGTTCTTC.

This sequence joins TRBV5-1 and TRBJ1-1, with unresolved D. Germline V gene lookup returns CDR1 SGHRS and CDR2 YFSETQ. The germline V and J ends were trimmed by 1 base and 7 bases, with 8 bases remaining between them. The CDR3 runs to 12 residues. The CDR3 sequence is CASSLYGSEAFF. For the CDR3, the DNA is TGCGCCAGCAGCTTGTACGGCAGTGAAGCTTTCTTT.

The gene calls are TRBV7-2 and TRBJ2-5; D is uncertain. The germline CDR1 and CDR2 sequences are SGHTA and FQGNSA. The CDR3 is 15 amino acids. Trimming shortened V by 1 base and J by 2 bases, and 11 bases separated the two germline ends. CDR3 region: CASSLVLGRQETQYF. The CDR3 bases are TGTGCCAGCAGCTTAGTTCTCGGACGTCAAGAGACCCAGTACTTC.

A remark on this clone: One junction end disagrees with the germline gene, perhaps due to a read error. This chain joins TRBV7-7 and TRBJ2-5; 11 bases are shared with TRBD2. This CDR3 is 15 amino acids long. Germline-derived CDR1 and CDR2 are SSHAT and FNYEAQ (reference sequence). DNA of the CDR3: TGTGCTAGCAGCTTAGGGACTAGCGGACAAGAGACCCAGTACTTC. Protein sequence: CASSLGTSGQETQYF.

This clone occurred a few times. The chain carries TRBV5-1 and TRBJ1-5; 10 bases are a match to TRBD1. Germline V gene data show CDR1 as SGHRS and CDR2 as YFSETQ. J lost 5 bases, V lost 7 bases, and 3 bases had no gene match. The CDR3 loop spans 13 amino acids. CDR3 coding DNA: TGCGCCAGCCGGACAGGGGGAGATCAGCCCCAGCATTTT. Its protein product is CASRTGGDQPQHF. Using reference TRBV5-1 and TRBJ1-5 for the parts outside the CDR3, the full variable domain is KAGVTQTPRYLIKTRGQQVTLSCSPISGHRSVSWYQQTPGQGLQFLFEYFSETQRNKGNFPGRFSGRQFSNSRSEMNVSTLELGDSALYLCASRTGGDQPQHFGDGTRLSIL.

This chain joins TRBV14 and TRBJ1-2; D is ambiguous. This CDR3 is 12 amino acids long. V was trimmed by 4 bases and J by 5 bases, leaving 8 bases between them. CDR1 SGHDN and CDR2 FVKESK come from the germline V gene. This chain's CDR3 is CASSRAAYGYTF. CDR3 DNA sequence: TGTGCCAGCAGCCGGGCCGCGTATGGCTACACCTTC. The whole variable domain, filled in from reference TRBV14 and TRBJ1-2, reads EAGVTQFPSHSVIEKGQTVTLRCDPISGHDNLYWYRRVMGKEIKFLLHFVKESKQDESGMPNNRFLAERTGGTYSTLKVQPAELEDSGVYFCASSRAAYGYTFGSGTRLTVV.

The chain's CDR3 is CAISAALAGNNEQFF. The DNA for the CDR3 is TGTGCCATCAGTGCGGCACTAGCGGGGAACAATGAGCAGTTCTTC. The rearrangement uses TRBV10-3 and TRBJ2-1, with TRBD2 matching 10 bases. This CDR3 contains 15 residues. Germline-derived CDR1 and CDR2 are ENHRY and SYGVKD. The trim removed 4 bases at V and 5 bases at J, leaving 5 bases unmatched.

A few counts support this clone. The J gene is TRBJ2-7, the V gene TRBV6-1; D may match TRBD1 or TRBD2 (5 bases each). Trimming cost V 3 bases and J 2 bases, with 11 bases left between them. Germline lookup yields CDR1 MNHNS and CDR2 SASEGT. The CDR3 is made up of 14 amino acids. CDR3 loop: CASSDHQGPYEQYF. Here the CDR3 DNA reads TGTGCCAGCAGTGATCACCAGGGACCCTACGAGCAGTACTTC.

This clone has just one count. The V and J genes are TRBV10-3 and TRBJ2-3; D gene uncertain. The germline V gene encodes CDR1 ENHRY and CDR2 SYGVKD. V was trimmed by 6 bases and J by 5 bases, leaving 9 bases between them. The CDR3 extends over 12 amino acids. CDR3 DNA sequence: TGTGCCATCAGGGATAACAAAGATACGCAGTATTTT. Translation: CAIRDNKDTQYF.

This chain connects TRBV2 to TRBJ2-7; TRBD1 agrees at 7 bases. Germline V gene data show CDR1 as SNHLY and CDR2 as FYNNEI. The length of the CDR3 is 14 residues. Losses at the gene ends were 6 bases for V and 1 base for J; bases not matched to a gene: 6. The CDR3: CASRPTGASYEQYF. The CDR3 nucleotides read TGTGCCAGCAGGCCCACAGGGGCGTCCTACGAGCAGTACTTC.

This chain connects TRBV7-3 to TRBJ2-3; D may be TRBD2 (6 bases). Germline CDR1 SGHTA, CDR2 FQGTGA. V shed 2 bases and J shed 6 bases, with 9 bases lying between them. This CDR3 comprises 13 residues. CDR3 residues: CASSLRERDTQYF. In nucleotides, the CDR3 is TGTGCCAGCAGCTTACGGGAGAGGGATACGCAGTATTTT.

The sample holds one count of this clone. This chain connects TRBV9 to TRBJ2-1, with 8 bases identical to TRBD2. Looked up from germline, CDR1 is SGDLS and CDR2 is YYNGEE. This CDR3 has 15 residues. Losses at the gene ends were 0 bases for V and 6 bases for J; bases not matched to a gene: 5. CDR3 DNA: TGTGCCAGCAGCGTAGGTAGCGGGATATTCAATGAGCAGTTCTTC. Translation: CASSVGSGIFNEQFF.

The CDR3 DNA sequence: TGTGCCAGCAGTTACTCGAAGGGACTAGCTCGCGAGCAGTACTTC. This codes for CASSYSKGLAREQYF. The chain recombines TRBV6-6 with TRBJ2-7, with 9 bases aligning to TRBD2. The germline V gene has CDR1 MNHNY and CDR2 SVGAGI (reference sequence). With 0 bases clipped from V and 6 bases from J, the junction kept 6 bases outside the gene matches. This CDR3 is 15 amino acids long.

The rearrangement joins TRBV27 to TRBJ2-7; tentatively, D is TRBD2 (7 bases). The germline gives CDR1 MNHEY, CDR2 SMNVEV (reference sequence). V shed 3 bases and J shed 5 bases, with 23 bases lying between them. The CDR3 loop spans 17 amino acids. The CDR3 bases are TGTGCCAGCAGTTTTTCCCCTATGAGGGGGGGTAAGAACGAGCAGTACTTC. This translates into CASSFSPMRGGKNEQYF.

This clone was found a few times. V gene TRBV2 combines with J gene TRBJ2-1; a possible D gene is TRBD2 (6 bases). The CDR3 runs 12 residues. Germline CDR1 SNHLY, CDR2 FYNNEI. Trimming removed 9 bases at V and 9 bases at J, with 15 bases between. CDR3 sequence: CASGTYHAEQFF. Here the CDR3 DNA reads TGTGCCAGTGGGACTTACCATGCTGAGCAGTTCTTC.

The chain joins TRBV18 to TRBJ1-1; a weak D match, TRBD1 (5 bases). The CDR3 contains 15 residues. The germline CDR1 and CDR2 sequences are KGHSH and LQKENI. Deletions cut 2 bases from V and 2 bases from J, with 12 bases between. CDR3 loop: CASSPVGAGNTEAFF. The CDR3 DNA sequence: TGTGCCAGCTCACCAGTAGGGGCCGGAAACACTGAAGCTTTCTTT.

CDR3 sequence reads: CSVRGGTSRYEQYF. CDR3 DNA sequence: TGCAGCGTCAGGGGAGGGACTAGCAGATACGAGCAGTACTTC. The chain combines TRBV29-1 with TRBJ2-7, with TRBD2 matching 9 bases. CDR3 length equals 14 residues. Germline CDR1 is SQVTM and CDR2 is ANQGSEA. The V gene end was trimmed by 6 bases and the J gene end by 4 bases; junction bases not matched to a gene: 10.

V gene TRBV5-1 combines with J gene TRBJ2-7; D might be TRBD1 or TRBD2, each matching 5 bases. The CDR3 consists of 14 residues. Germline V gene lookup returns CDR1 SGHRS and CDR2 YFSETQ. Trimming shortened V by 1 base and J by 6 bases, and 14 bases separated the two germline ends. As DNA, the CDR3 is TGCGCCAGCAGCTTGTCGGGACGTCCGGCCGAGCAGTACTTC. Encoded protein: CASSLSGRPAEQYF. Combining the CDR3 with reference TRBV5-1 and TRBJ2-7 gives the whole variable domain KAGVTQTPRYLIKTRGQQVTLSCSPISGHRSVSWYQQTPGQGLQFLFEYFSETQRNKGNFPGRFSGRQFSNSRSEMNVSTLELGDSALYLCASSLSGRPAEQYFGPGTRLTVT.

The rearrangement uses TRBV14 and TRBJ1-1; a possible D gene is TRBD1 (6 bases). Per the germline V gene, CDR1 is SGHDN and CDR2 is FVKESK. The CDR3 has 15 residues. V was pared by 1 base and J by 3 bases, with 12 bases between. This CDR3 is CASSQVGGLHTEAFF. CDR3 DNA: TGTGCCAGCAGCCAAGTAGGGGGGCTCCACACTGAAGCTTTCTTT.

The chain couples TRBV10-3 to TRBJ2-7, with a tentative D call TRBD2 (8 bases). Germline assignment: CDR1 ENHRY and CDR2 SYGVKD. The CDR3 runs 19 residues. V shed 8 bases and J shed 2 bases, with 31 bases lying between them. CDR3 in amino acids: CAIGNQGGRKTSGTYEQYF. CDR3 nucleotides: TGTGCCATCGGTAACCAAGGGGGCAGAAAAACTAGCGGAACCTACGAGCAGTACTTC.

The chain has TRBV11-2 and TRBJ2-7; TRBD1 matches at 7 bases. The V gene end was trimmed by 3 bases and the J gene end by 6 bases; junction bases not matched to a gene: 11. Looked up from germline, CDR1 is SGHAT and CDR2 is FQNNGV. The CDR3 totals 15 residues. The CDR3 region has the DNA TGTGCCAGCAGCTTTTCCCGACAGGGTACGGGCGAGCAGTACTTC. Protein: CASSFSRQGTGEQYF.

J is TRBJ1-4 and V is TRBV28, with 10 bases fitting TRBD1. The CDR3 runs to 17 residues. After removal of 2 bases from V and 3 bases from J, the junction contained 6 bases not matched to a gene. CDR1 is MDHEN, CDR2 SYDVKM, per germline. In DNA, the CDR3 is TGTGCCAGCAGTTTAAGTGACAGGGGGCCATCTAATGAAAAACTGTTTTTT. Residues: CASSLSDRGPSNEKLFF.